The 9 T cell receptor beta chains reported below all come from one sample, sequenced in a study of blood T cell repertoires in COVID-19. Here immunoSEQ multiplex PCR was the method, and the copy in TCRdb shows in-frame clones only, minus some. This table holds a few hundred thousand clones, around 85% found once. Specimen: peripheral blood. Every receptor here comes from a woman between 18 and 30 years old with acute or convalescent COVID-19.

This clone was seen just once. V is TRBV19 and J is TRBJ1-4, with D perhaps matching TRBD1 (6 bases). The CDR3 is made up of 14 amino acids. The V end was cut by 3 bases, the J end by 7 bases, with 12 bases between. Germline CDR1 is LNHDA and CDR2 is SQIVND (reference sequence). The CDR3: CASSITGIGEKLFF. Written as DNA, the CDR3 is TGTGCCAGTAGTATCACAGGGATAGGTGAAAAACTGTTTTTT.

The genes are TRBV27 and TRBJ2-7; 10 nucleotides match TRBD2. The length of the CDR3 is 15 residues. With V trimmed by 1 base and J by 2 bases, 2 bases remained unmatched. Germline lookup yields CDR1 MNHEY and CDR2 SMNVEV (reference sequence). CDR3 loop: CASSLYTSGAYEQYF. For the CDR3, the DNA is TGTGCCAGCAGTTTATACACTAGCGGGGCCTACGAGCAGTACTTC.

The chain couples TRBV5-1 to TRBJ1-3, with D maybe TRBD1 (5 bases). Trimming took 2 bases from V and 3 from J, leaving 12 bases between them. CDR1 is SGHRS, CDR2 YFSETQ, per germline. The CDR3 has 15 amino acids. As DNA, the CDR3 is TGCGCCAGCAGCTTTAGGGGAGGTGGTGGAAACACCATATATTTT. It yields the protein CASSFRGGGGNTIYF. Using reference TRBV5-1 and TRBJ1-3 for the parts outside the CDR3, the full variable domain is KAGVTQTPRYLIKTRGQQVTLSCSPISGHRSVSWYQQTPGQGLQFLFEYFSETQRNKGNFPGRFSGRQFSNSRSEMNVSTLELGDSALYLCASSFRGGGGNTIYFGEGSWLTVV.

The chain is built from TRBV11-2 and TRBJ2-7, with D maybe TRBD1 (6 bases). V lost 5 bases to trimming and J lost 6 bases, with 14 bases between them. This CDR3 is built from 13 residues. Germline V lookup: CDR1 SGHAT, CDR2 FQNNGV. The CDR3 DNA is TGTGCCAGCAGCGCCCAACAGGGTACCGAGCAGTACTTC. As protein: CASSAQQGTEQYF.

A note on this clone: Germline and junction disagree at one end, which may indicate a read error. The chain employs TRBV12-3 or TRBV12-4 and TRBJ2-4; a weak D match, TRBD1 (7 bases). The CDR3 is 12 residues long. The CDR3 nucleotides are TGTGCCAGCAGCCCCGGGACAGTTGGGGGGAACTTC. Protein product: CASSPGTVGGNF.

The chain recombines TRBV27 with TRBJ2-2; the match to TRBD1 covers 12 bases. The length of the CDR3 is 15 residues. V lost 5 bases, J lost 5 bases, and 3 bases stayed unmatched. CDR1 and CDR2 (germline): MNHEY, SMNVEV (reference sequence). The CDR3 region has the DNA TGTGCCAGCAGTCCGGGACAGGGGGCGACCGGGGAGCTGTTTTTT. Protein sequence: CASSPGQGATGELFF.

The chain couples TRBV28 to TRBJ1-2; 8 nucleotides agree with TRBD1. After removal of 6 bases from V and 5 bases from J, the junction contained 11 bases not matched to a gene. The CDR3 is 15 amino acids. Germline-derived CDR1 and CDR2 are MDHEN and SYDVKM. The CDR3 is CASSFPTQGGYGYTF. In nucleotides, the CDR3 is TGTGCCAGCAGCTTTCCGACACAGGGGGGATATGGCTACACCTTC.

This sequence joins TRBV9 and TRBJ2-1, with 8 bases fitting TRBD2. Germline values: CDR1 SGDLS, CDR2 YYNGEE. Trimming at V came to 0 bases and at J to 5 bases, leaving 10 bases not matched to a gene. The CDR3 contains 17 residues. CDR3: CASSVALGRGAHNEQFF. The CDR3 DNA reads as TGTGCCAGCAGCGTAGCTCTCGGGCGGGGGGCGCACAATGAGCAGTTCTTC.

This chain joins TRBV5-1 and TRBJ2-4; 8 bases map to TRBD1. Germline loops: CDR1 SGHRS, CDR2 YFSETQ. The CDR3 spans 16 residues. Trimming at V came to 2 bases and at J to 0 bases, leaving 4 bases not matched to a gene. CDR3 in DNA: TGCGCCAGCAGCTTTATACAGGGGGAAGCCAAAAACATTCAGTACTTC. This translates into CASSFIQGEAKNIQYF.